This passage covers 29 T cell receptor beta chains from one sample sequenced in a study of blood T cell repertoires in COVID-19. Libraries were prepared by immunoSEQ multiplex PCR; TCRdb keeps only in-frame clonotypes and omits some of them. This sample has about 220,000 clones; around 82% occur once, and the top ten carry more than 10%. Material: peripheral blood. The receptor set was obtained from a human donor in a cohort sampled during active COVID-19.

Only a few counts were recorded for this clone. The V call is TRBV9, the J call TRBJ1-4, with 9 bases lining up with TRBD1. Germline lookup yields CDR1 SGDLS and CDR2 YYNGEE. CDR3 size: 14 residues. The V segment lost 7 bases and the J segment 4 bases; nucleotides outside the gene matches: 5. The CDR3 nucleotides are TGTGCCAGCTGCCCGGGACAGGGTAATGAAAAACTGTTTTTT. It specifies CASCPGQGNEKLFF.

This sequence joins TRBV5-1 and TRBJ2-5; 8 bases agree with TRBD1. CDR1 is SGHRS and CDR2 is YFSETQ in the germline V gene. This CDR3 is 15 amino acids long. V was clipped by 1 base and J by 1 base; unmatched bases: 3. CDR3 region: CASSLRTGFQETQYF. CDR3 nucleotide sequence: TGCGCCAGCAGCTTGAGGACAGGGTTCCAAGAGACCCAGTACTTC.

In this sample, this clone turned up many times. This chain links TRBV11-3 with TRBJ1-1; D is undetermined. There are 14 residues in the CDR3. Germline assignment: CDR1 SGHNT and CDR2 YENEEA. V lost 5 bases to trimming and J lost 5 bases, with 15 bases between them. The CDR3 loop is CASSPGSGWTEAFF. DNA for the CDR3: TGTGCCAGCAGCCCCGGTTCGGGATGGACTGAAGCTTTCTTT.

The V and J genes are TRBV6-5 and TRBJ2-1; the match to TRBD2 covers 7 bases. The junction had 13 bases not matched to a gene; V was cut back by 4 bases and J by 7 bases. This CDR3 is 16 amino acids long. Germline V gene data show CDR1 as MNHEY and CDR2 as SVGAGI. Here the CDR3 DNA reads TGTGCCAGCAGTTCCTCCGACGGGGCGGGAGATAATGAGCAGTTCTTC. This sequence encodes CASSSSDGAGDNEQFF.

This clone occurred a few times. This sequence joins TRBV5-1 and TRBJ1-3, with TRBD1 as a possible D gene (5 bases). Trimming removed 4 bases at V and 2 bases at J, with 13 bases between. The V gene's germline CDR1 is SGHRS and CDR2 YFSETQ. This CDR3 spans 15 amino acids. The DNA of the CDR3 is TGCGCCAGCAGCCGTGCCCCAGGGACTGGAAACACCATATATTTT. It encodes CASSRAPGTGNTIYF. Looking up the rest from reference TRBV5-1 and TRBJ1-3 gives the full variable domain: KAGVTQTPRYLIKTRGQQVTLSCSPISGHRSVSWYQQTPGQGLQFLFEYFSETQRNKGNFPGRFSGRQFSNSRSEMNVSTLELGDSALYLCASSRAPGTGNTIYFGEGSWLTVV.

The rearrangement joins TRBV2 to TRBJ2-3, with 8 bases aligning to TRBD1. Germline values: CDR1 SNHLY, CDR2 FYNNEI. V shed 7 bases and J 3 bases; nucleotides not matched to a gene: 6. CDR3 size: 14 residues. The CDR3 spells CASNDRGGTDTQYF. Written as DNA, the CDR3 is TGTGCCAGCAACGACAGGGGAGGAACAGATACGCAGTATTTT.

The rearrangement links TRBV30 to TRBJ1-5; D gene uncertain. This CDR3 has 13 residues. Germline V gene lookup returns CDR1 GTSNPN and CDR2 SVGIG (reference sequence). V lost 5 bases to trimming and J lost 4 bases, with 12 bases between them. The CDR3 loop reads CAWQGGGNQPQHF. In nucleotides, the CDR3 is TGTGCCTGGCAAGGAGGAGGGAATCAGCCCCAGCATTTT. The variable domain in full, completed from reference TRBV30 and TRBJ1-5, reads SQTIHQWPATLVQPVGSPLSLECTVEGTSNPNLYWYRQAAGRGLQLLFYSVGIGQISSEVPQNLSASRPQDRQFILSSKKLLLSDSGFYLCAWQGGGNQPQHFGDGTRLSIL.

The chain joins TRBV5-1 to TRBJ2-1, with TRBD2 as a possible D gene (5 bases). V lost 3 bases to trimming and J lost 0 bases, with 13 bases between them. The germline CDR1 and CDR2 sequences are SGHRS and YFSETQ. The CDR3 consists of 16 residues. The DNA for the CDR3 is TGCGCCAGCAGCTCCCTCCCGGGAAGCTCCTACAATGAGCAGTTCTTC. It yields the protein CASSSLPGSSYNEQFF. The variable domain in full, with the rest retrieved from reference TRBV5-1 and TRBJ2-1, is KAGVTQTPRYLIKTRGQQVTLSCSPISGHRSVSWYQQTPGQGLQFLFEYFSETQRNKGNFPGRFSGRQFSNSRSEMNVSTLELGDSALYLCASSSLPGSSYNEQFFGPGTRLTVL.

The chain carries TRBV28 and TRBJ1-1; 7 nucleotides match TRBD1. J gave up 2 bases and V 6 bases, and 3 bases lay outside the gene matches. Germline CDR1 is MDHEN and CDR2 is SYDVKM. The CDR3 totals 13 residues. CDR3 coding DNA: TGTGCCAGCAGACAGGGGTTAAACACTGAAGCTTTCTTT. The encoded protein is CASRQGLNTEAFF.

The chain links TRBV24-1 to TRBJ2-3; 10 bases match TRBD2. The ends lost 4 bases at V and 2 bases at J; junction bases unmatched: 5. CDR1 and CDR2 (germline): KGHDR, SFDVKD. The CDR3 sequence is 16 residues long. DNA for the CDR3: TGTGCCACCAGTGACCTAGCGGGGGATCACACAGATACGCAGTATTTT. As protein: CATSDLAGDHTDTQYF.

The gene calls are TRBV7-9 and TRBJ1-1; possibly TRBD1 for D (6 bases). The CDR3 is made up of 15 amino acids. Between the trimmed V and J ends, which lost 5 bases and 1 base, there was a span of 14 bases. Germline V gives CDR1 SEHNR, CDR2 FQNEAQ (reference sequence). The chain's CDR3 is CASSPTAGANTEAFF. The DNA of the CDR3 is TGTGCCAGCAGCCCTACGGCAGGGGCGAACACTGAAGCTTTCTTT.

This chain uses TRBV7-3 with TRBJ2-1, with TRBD2 matching 9 bases. V lost 5 bases to trimming and J lost 9 bases; unmatched junction nucleotides: 17. Germline V gene data show CDR1 as SGHTA and CDR2 as FQGTGA. The CDR3 runs to 17 residues. As DNA, the CDR3 is TGTGCCAGCAGCCCCGTCGGTGGCGGGGGGGCCTTTGGTGAGCAGTTCTTC. Translating it yields CASSPVGGGGAFGEQFF. Full variable domain (outside the CDR3, taken from reference TRBV7-3 and TRBJ2-1): GAGVSQTPSNKVTEKGKYVELRCDPISGHTALYWYRQSLGQGPEFLIYFQGTGAADDSGLPNDRFFAVRPEGSVSTLKIQRTERGDSAVYLCASSPVGGGGAFGEQFFGPGTRLTVL.

The gene calls are TRBV15 and TRBJ1-1; 10 bases line up with TRBD1. The CDR3 has 15 residues. Germline V gene sequence: CDR1 LNHNV, CDR2 YYDKDF (reference sequence). J gave up 3 bases and V 3 bases, and 4 bases lay outside the gene matches. CDR3 DNA sequence: TGTGCCACCAGCAGCCGGACAGGGGGTTACACTGAAGCTTTCTTT. Translating gives CATSSRTGGYTEAFF.

The chain carries TRBV11-2 and TRBJ1-4; 8 bases align to TRBD1. Germline-derived CDR1 and CDR2 are SGHAT and FQNNGV. The CDR3 is 16 amino acids. V lost 2 bases and J lost 8; bases outside the gene matches: 10. Here the CDR3 DNA reads TGTGCCAGCAGCTTATTAATCGGACAGGGAGGAGAAAAACTGTTTTTT. It specifies CASSLLIGQGGEKLFF.

This clone was counted a few times. This rearrangement joins TRBV21-1 to TRBJ1-5; the D segment call TRBD1 is taken from the table without a DNA check. TRBV21-1 is an annotated pseudogene. The CDR3 runs 15 residues. CDR3 sequence reads: CASTGPLENNQPQHF. CDR3 bases: TGTGCCAGCACTGGGCCTTTGGAAAACAATCAGCCCCAGCATTTT.

In its sample, this clone was seen a few times. CDR3 protein: CASSYLGAQETQYF. The CDR3 DNA is TGTGCCAGCAGTTACTTAGGGGCTCAAGAGACCCAGTACTTC. The gene calls are TRBV6-2 or TRBV6-3 and TRBJ2-5, with D possibly TRBD1 on 5 matching bases. The ends were cut back, 1 base at V and 2 bases at J, with 8 bases in the middle. The CDR3 contains 14 residues. CDR1 is MNHEY, CDR2 SVGEGT, per germline.

The V and J genes are TRBV6-2 or TRBV6-3 and TRBJ2-4; possibly TRBD2 for D (6 bases). V dropped 5 bases and J dropped 8 bases, with 16 bases sitting between them. CDR3 size: 14 residues. The germline V gene encodes CDR1 MNHEY and CDR2 SVGEGT. The CDR3 sequence: CASSRGSRRDIQYF. CDR3 in DNA: TGTGCCAGCAGTAGGGGAAGTCGGAGGGACATTCAGTACTTC.

This chain connects TRBV18 to TRBJ1-1, with a weak D call TRBD1 (6 bases). Trimming pared 3 bases from V and 1 base from J, leaving 12 bases between. This CDR3 is built from 15 residues. Per the germline V gene, CDR1 is KGHSH and CDR2 is LQKENI. The CDR3 reads CASSPRGGENTEAFF. In DNA, the CDR3 is TGTGCCAGCTCACCTCGAGGGGGAGAGAACACTGAAGCTTTCTTT.

The chain recombines TRBV11-3 with TRBJ2-1, with 9 bases identical to TRBD2. CDR1 is SGHNT and CDR2 is YENEEA in the germline V gene. The CDR3 sequence is 16 residues long. J was trimmed by 4 bases and V by 4 bases; bases with no gene match: 8. This chain's CDR3 is CASSSRGGDYYNEQFF. CDR3 bases: TGTGCCAGCAGCTCCCGCGGGGGGGACTATTACAATGAGCAGTTCTTC. Full variable domain (outside the CDR3, taken from reference TRBV11-3 and TRBJ2-1): EAGVVQSPRYKIIEKKQPVAFWCNPISGHNTLYWYLQNLGQGPELLIRYENEEAVDDSQLPKDRFSAERLKGVDSTLKIQPAELGDSAVYLCASSSRGGDYYNEQFFGPGTRLTVL.

The sample holds many counts of this clone. This chain uses TRBV11-2 with TRBJ1-3; D may be TRBD1 (5 bases). This CDR3 region has 15 residues. The germline V and J ends were trimmed by 5 bases and 0 bases, with 11 bases remaining between them. Per the germline V gene, CDR1 is SGHAT and CDR2 is FQNNGV. Here the CDR3 reads CASSLQVDSGNTIYF. In nucleotides, the CDR3 is TGTGCCAGCAGCCTACAGGTTGACTCTGGAAACACCATATATTTT.

This sequence joins TRBV5-8 and TRBJ1-2, with 7 nucleotides matching TRBD1. Germline CDR1 is SGHTS and CDR2 is YDEGEE. The CDR3 covers 14 residues. Germline trimming cut 4 bases from V and 8 bases from J; bases unmatched to any gene: 11. The CDR3 DNA sequence: TGTGCCAGCAGCCTCCGACTGAGGGGGCGAGGCTACACCTTC. Residues: CASSLRLRGRGYTF.

The chain uses TRBV24-1 and TRBJ2-5, with D perhaps matching TRBD1 (10 bases). The CDR3 runs to 17 residues. The germline V gene has CDR1 KGHDR and CDR2 SFDVKD. Trimming shortened V by 3 bases and J by 9 bases, and 25 bases separated the two germline ends. CDR3 amino acids: CATSDPGQGIAGVPQYF. The CDR3 bases are TGTGCCACCAGTGATCCGGGACAGGGGATAGCGGGAGTTCCCCAGTACTTC.

The chain carries TRBV28 and TRBJ1-1; a weak D match, TRBD1 (5 bases). The CDR3 contains 15 residues. V dropped 3 bases and J dropped 1 base, with 12 bases sitting between them. Germline CDR1 is MDHEN and CDR2 is SYDVKM. The CDR3 loop is CASSFGHSSNTEAFF. In DNA form, the CDR3 reads TGTGCCAGCAGTTTCGGACATTCGTCGAACACTGAAGCTTTCTTT.

For this clone: A read error is possible here, since a much larger clone lies one base away. This rearrangement joins TRBV2 to TRBJ1-2; the match to TRBD1 covers 7 bases. Germline V gives CDR1 SNHLY, CDR2 FYNNEI. The length of the CDR3 is 12 residues. After removal of 6 bases from V and 4 bases from J, the junction contained 2 bases not matched to a gene. The chain's CDR3 is CASRGDSYGYTF. CDR3 sequence (DNA): TGTGCCAGCAGGGGGGACAGCTATGGCTACACCTTC.

The V call is TRBV10-3, the J call TRBJ2-3; 9 positions match TRBD2. CDR1 is ENHRY, CDR2 SYGVKD, per germline. The CDR3 totals 15 residues. The ends lost 3 bases at V and 4 bases at J; junction bases unmatched: 5. The chain's CDR3 is CAISEAGGSSDTQYF. The CDR3, as DNA: TGTGCCATCAGTGAAGCGGGGGGCAGCTCAGATACGCAGTATTTT.

The rearrangement uses TRBV7-9 and TRBJ2-3, with 9 bases that match TRBD2. Germline CDR1 reads SEHNR; CDR2 reads FQNEAQ (reference sequence). The CDR3 runs to 16 residues. The V gene end was trimmed by 1 base and the J gene end by 3 bases; junction bases not matched to a gene: 5. In DNA, the CDR3 is TGTGCCAGCAGCTTAGTTGGGCTAGCGGGGACAGATACGCAGTATTTT. It specifies CASSLVGLAGTDTQYF.

J is TRBJ2-4 and V is TRBV5-4; 7 positions agree with TRBD1. V was pared by 4 bases and J by 8 bases, with 12 bases of the junction left unmatched. The CDR3 runs to 15 residues. Germline-derived CDR1 and CDR2 are SGHNT and YYREEE (reference sequence). The CDR3 DNA follows: TGTGCCAGCAGCCCAGAACAGGGGTTTAAGGACATTCAGTACTTC. Its protein product is CASSPEQGFKDIQYF.

The chain combines TRBV11-2 with TRBJ1-1; the D gene is possibly TRBD1 (5 bases). The CDR3 consists of 11 residues. V shed 3 bases and J shed 10 bases, with 9 bases lying between them. From germline, CDR1 is SGHAT and CDR2 FQNNGV. CDR3 bases: TGTGCCAGCAGCTTGGCAGGGATAGCTTTCTTT. Translated, it gives CASSLAGIAFF.

This chain joins TRBV3-1 (or the pseudogene TRBV3-2) and TRBJ1-2; no firm D call. V shed 4 bases and J shed 1 base, with 13 bases lying between them. Germline lookup yields CDR1 LGHDT and CDR2 YNNKEL (reference sequence). CDR3 length equals 15 residues. CDR3: CASSPVSSLNYGYTF. The CDR3 DNA follows: TGTGCCAGCAGCCCAGTCTCATCCCTTAACTATGGCTACACCTTC.